The sequence of this T cell receptor (beta chain) was determined in a study of T-cell memory formation after mild COVID-19 (dated by TCRdb to the early 2020s). For context, the study as a whole: TCR sequence clusters from the two donors were largely donor specific. In a couple of donors, T-cell clones that expanded and contracted after mild COVID-19 were tracked by sequencing TCRalpha and TCRbeta repertoires over time. The cohort comprised two young, previously healthy adult volunteers, one female and one male. What the authors observed across the whole study: Contracting CD4+ clones appeared mostly in the CM and EM memory subsets, whereas CD8+ clones were enriched in EMRA. Some responding clones were detected in pre-infection memory, which suggested that pre-existing cross-reactive memory T cells had joined the SARS-CoV-2 response. Only a couple of mild cases were covered in the study, and larger cohorts including severe cases with pre-infection samples were considered necessary. Clones contracting from day 15 to 85 had balanced CD4/CD8 phenotypes, while a second wave expanding from day 15 to 37 was biased towards CD4+. The second-wave clones that peaked on day 37 were not confirmed to be SARS-CoV-2 specific.

Reading from cysteine to phenylalanine, the CDR3 counts 14 amino acids. Left in the record is the CDR3 DNA by itself, 42 bases read in frame from the first base. The germline ends are 14 bases apart after V is trimmed by 3 bases and J by 8 bases. From the germline V gene (reference sequence), CDR1 is LNHDA and CDR2 is SQIVND. A word on this clonotype: The antigen it recognizes is unknown. Base qualities were left out, and no much larger clone turns up one base away.

The sequencer was an Illumina NovaSeq 6000. cDNA libraries for TCRalpha and TCRbeta were prepared by 5'RACE using constant-segment primers, with sample barcodes and unique molecular identifiers added. Trizol reagent was used to extract RNA from every sample. The libraries were amplified in two PCR steps, and the second step added a second sample barcode and Illumina TruSeq adapters. The libraries were sequenced on an Illumina NovaSeq using 2 x 150 bp paired-end reads. From the authors' description of their analysis: With migec v1.2.7, reads were demultiplexed and then collapsed into UMI-guided consensus sequences. Using mixcr v2.1.11, UMI consensuses were aligned to TRA and TRB V and J templates and then assembled into clonotypes. Expanded or contracted clonotypes were those called significant by both edgeR and NoisET, with noise models trained on biological replicates. For edgeR calls, a false discovery rate-adjusted p below 0.01 and a log2 fold-change threshold of 1 were applied. PCA with hierarchical clustering of max-normalized trajectories of the 1000 most abundant clonotypes was used as exploratory dynamics analysis. Separately sequenced CD4+ and CD8+ repertoires were used to assign a CD4 or CD8 phenotype to each responding clone. TCRdb reprocessing: public reads trimmed at Q25 with fastp, clones called with MiXCR, in-frame beta chains kept. Entries are consolidated by CDR3 protein sequence, retaining the most common genes and DNA. TCRdb's processing, not the authors', yielded these V and J calls. In all, the sample holds over 500,000 distinct CDR3 sequences, and 17% of those were seen once. About 8.1% of the sample belongs to the ten largest clones.

PBMCs were isolated by Ficoll-Paque density gradient centrifugation. The receptor's source is an adult woman who had mild COVID-19 (a few samples of this study predate the infection). The sample titles of this study are shuffled in the database, so cell type and time point are left out; the donor was told from shared clones. The chain couples TRBV19 to TRBJ2-1; no D gene is confidently identified. The sample was PBMCs or a T cell subset sorted from them (not recorded which). The CDR3 has the sequence CASSMFPSSDEQFF. The DNA reads TGTGCCAGTAGTATGTTCCCCTCGTCGGATGAGCAGTTCTTC.